This record covers a single T cell receptor (beta chain). This record belongs to a study of OX40 agonist ivuxolimab in advanced cancers. On the study more broadly: Dose-escalation subjects each had hepatocellular carcinoma, melanoma, renal cell or head and neck cancer.

The junction had 4 bases not matched to a gene; V was cut back by 0 bases and J by 6 bases. CDR3 size: 14 residues. The germline gives CDR1 SGDLS, CDR2 YYNGEE. The repertoire was sequenced with immunoSEQ multiplex PCR; TCRdb's copy has only in-frame clones and lacks some. Of roughly 76,000 clones in the sample, roughly 82% were seen once. This clonotype originated in an adult with an advanced solid tumor such as melanoma, head and neck, liver or kidney cancer. This specimen was CD4+ or CD8+ T cells sorted from blood, taken in a trial of the OX40 agonist ivuxolimab. V is TRBV9 and J is TRBJ2-5; 8 bases are a match to TRBD2. The CDR3 region has the DNA TGTGCCAGCAGCGTAGTAGCGGGGTCACAGACCCAGTACTTC. As protein: CASSVVAGSQTQYF.